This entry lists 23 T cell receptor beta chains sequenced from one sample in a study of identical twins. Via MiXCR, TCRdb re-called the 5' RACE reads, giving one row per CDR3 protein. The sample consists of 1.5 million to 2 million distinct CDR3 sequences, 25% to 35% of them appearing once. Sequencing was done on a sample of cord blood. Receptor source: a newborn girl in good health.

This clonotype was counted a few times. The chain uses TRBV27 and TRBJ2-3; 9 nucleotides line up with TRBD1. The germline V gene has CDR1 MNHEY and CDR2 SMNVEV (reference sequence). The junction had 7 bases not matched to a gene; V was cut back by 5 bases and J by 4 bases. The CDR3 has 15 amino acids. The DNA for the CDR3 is TGTGCCAGCAGTCTAGGACAGGGGTGGGCAGATACGCAGTATTTT. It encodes CASSLGQGWADTQYF.

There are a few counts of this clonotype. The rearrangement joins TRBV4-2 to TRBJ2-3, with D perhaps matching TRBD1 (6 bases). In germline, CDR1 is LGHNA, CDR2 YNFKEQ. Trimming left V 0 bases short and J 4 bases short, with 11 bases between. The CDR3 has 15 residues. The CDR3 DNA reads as TGTGCCAGCAGCCAAGATTTCACAGGGCCAGATACGCAGTATTTT. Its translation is CASSQDFTGPDTQYF.

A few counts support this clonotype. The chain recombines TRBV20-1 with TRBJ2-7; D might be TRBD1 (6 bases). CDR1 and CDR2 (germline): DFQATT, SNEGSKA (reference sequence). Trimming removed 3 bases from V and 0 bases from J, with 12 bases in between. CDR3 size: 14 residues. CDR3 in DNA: TGCAGTGCTAGGGTGGGGGCTGCCTCCTACGAGCAGTACTTC. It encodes CSARVGAASYEQYF.

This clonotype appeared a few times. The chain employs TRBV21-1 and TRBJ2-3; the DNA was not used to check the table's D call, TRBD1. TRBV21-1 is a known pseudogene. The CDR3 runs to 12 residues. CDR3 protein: CASNPWPDTQYF. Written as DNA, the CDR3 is TGTGCCAGCAACCCCTGGCCAGATACGCAGTATTTT.

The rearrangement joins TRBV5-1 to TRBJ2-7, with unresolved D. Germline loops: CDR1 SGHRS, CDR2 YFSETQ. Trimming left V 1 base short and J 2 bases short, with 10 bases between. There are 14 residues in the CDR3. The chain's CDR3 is CASSLTFNAYEQYF. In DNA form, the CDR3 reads TGCGCCAGCAGCTTGACCTTCAACGCCTACGAGCAGTACTTC.

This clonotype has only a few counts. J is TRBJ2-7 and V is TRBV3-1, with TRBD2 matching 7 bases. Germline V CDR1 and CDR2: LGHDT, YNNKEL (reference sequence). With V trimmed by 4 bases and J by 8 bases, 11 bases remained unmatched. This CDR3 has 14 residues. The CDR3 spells CASSPGLAEKKQYF. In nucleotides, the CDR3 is TGTGCCAGCAGCCCCGGGCTAGCGGAGAAAAAGCAGTACTTC.

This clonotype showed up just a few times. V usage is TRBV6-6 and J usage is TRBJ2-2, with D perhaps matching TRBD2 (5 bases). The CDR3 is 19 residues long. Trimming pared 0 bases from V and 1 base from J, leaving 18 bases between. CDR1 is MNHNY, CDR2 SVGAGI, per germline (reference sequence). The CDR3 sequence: CASSYSRGAGIKNTGELFF. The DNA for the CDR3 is TGTGCCAGCAGTTACTCGAGAGGTGCCGGGATAAAGAACACCGGGGAGCTGTTTTTT.

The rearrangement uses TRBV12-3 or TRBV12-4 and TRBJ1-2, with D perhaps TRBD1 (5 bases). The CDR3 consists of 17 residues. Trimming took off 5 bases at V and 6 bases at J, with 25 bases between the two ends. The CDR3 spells CASSPLDSPRREDGYTF. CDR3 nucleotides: TGTGCCAGCAGTCCCCTTGATAGTCCCCGCAGGGAGGATGGCTACACCTTC.

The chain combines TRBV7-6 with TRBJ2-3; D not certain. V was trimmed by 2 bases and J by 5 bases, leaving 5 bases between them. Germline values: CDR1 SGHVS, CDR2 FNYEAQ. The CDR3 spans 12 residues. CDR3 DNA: TGTGCCAGCAGCTTAAAGCTAGATACGCAGTATTTT. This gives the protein CASSLKLDTQYF.

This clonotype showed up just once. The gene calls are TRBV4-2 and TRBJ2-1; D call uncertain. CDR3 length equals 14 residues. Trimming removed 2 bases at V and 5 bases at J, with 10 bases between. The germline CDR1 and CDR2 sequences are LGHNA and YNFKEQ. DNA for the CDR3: TGTGCCAGCAGCCAACTGGGTTCTGACAATGAGCAGTTCTTC. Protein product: CASSQLGSDNEQFF.

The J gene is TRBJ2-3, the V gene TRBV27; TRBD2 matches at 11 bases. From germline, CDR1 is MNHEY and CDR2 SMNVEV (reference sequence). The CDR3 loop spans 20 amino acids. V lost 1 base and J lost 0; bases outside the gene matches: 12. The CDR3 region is CASSLWGGGLADRSTDTQYF. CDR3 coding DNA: TGTGCCAGCAGTTTATGGGGTGGGGGACTAGCGGACAGAAGCACAGATACGCAGTATTTT.

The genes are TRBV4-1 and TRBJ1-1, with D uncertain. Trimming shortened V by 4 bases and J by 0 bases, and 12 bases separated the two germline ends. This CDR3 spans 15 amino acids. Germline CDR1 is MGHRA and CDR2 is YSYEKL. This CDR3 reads CASSRVGSMNTEAFF. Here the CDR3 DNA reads TGCGCCAGCAGCCGTGTGGGGAGTATGAACACTGAAGCTTTCTTT.

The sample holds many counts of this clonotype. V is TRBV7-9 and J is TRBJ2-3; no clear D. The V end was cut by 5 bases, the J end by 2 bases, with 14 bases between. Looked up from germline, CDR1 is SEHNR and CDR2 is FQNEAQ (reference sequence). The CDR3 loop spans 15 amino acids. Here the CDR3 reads CASSPGRAYTDTQYF. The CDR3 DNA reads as TGTGCCAGCAGCCCTGGTAGGGCCTACACAGATACGCAGTATTTT.

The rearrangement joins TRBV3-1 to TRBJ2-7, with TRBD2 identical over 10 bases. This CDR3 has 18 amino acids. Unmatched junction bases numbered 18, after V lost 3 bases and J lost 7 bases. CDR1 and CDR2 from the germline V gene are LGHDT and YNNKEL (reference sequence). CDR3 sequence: CASSQGRGGTSAYNEQYF. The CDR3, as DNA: TGTGCCAGCAGCCAGGGTCGGGGCGGGACTAGCGCTTACAATGAGCAGTACTTC.

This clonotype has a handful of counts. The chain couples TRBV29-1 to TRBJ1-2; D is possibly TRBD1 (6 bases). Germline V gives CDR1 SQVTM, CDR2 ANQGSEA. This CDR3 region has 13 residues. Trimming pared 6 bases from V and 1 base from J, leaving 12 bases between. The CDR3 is CSVRDKNNYGYTF. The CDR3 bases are TGCAGCGTCCGGGACAAAAATAACTATGGCTACACCTTC.

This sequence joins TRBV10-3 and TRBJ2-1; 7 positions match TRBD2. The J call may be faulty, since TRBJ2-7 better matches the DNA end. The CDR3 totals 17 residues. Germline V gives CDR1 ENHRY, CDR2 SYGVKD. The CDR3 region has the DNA TGTGCCATCAGTGAGTCGGGAGGGAAAGGGCTTTACAATGAGCAGTACTTC. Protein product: CAISESGGKGLYNEQYF.

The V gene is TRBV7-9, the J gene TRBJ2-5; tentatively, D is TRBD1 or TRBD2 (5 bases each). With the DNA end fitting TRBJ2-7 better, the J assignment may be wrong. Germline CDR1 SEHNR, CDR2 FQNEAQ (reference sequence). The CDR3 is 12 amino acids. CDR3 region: CASTFRGDEQYF. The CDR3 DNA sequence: TGTGCCAGCACATTTAGAGGGGACGAGCAGTACTTC.

CDR3 nucleotides: TGTGCCAGCAAAAGCGGGAGGCGCACAGATACGCAGTATTTT. This encodes CASKSGRRTDTQYF. The chain employs TRBV2 and TRBJ2-3; 9 bases agree with TRBD2. The V gene's germline CDR1 is SNHLY and CDR2 FYNNEI. CDR3 length: 14 residues. The V gene end was trimmed by 7 bases and the J gene end by 1 base; junction bases not matched to a gene: 3.

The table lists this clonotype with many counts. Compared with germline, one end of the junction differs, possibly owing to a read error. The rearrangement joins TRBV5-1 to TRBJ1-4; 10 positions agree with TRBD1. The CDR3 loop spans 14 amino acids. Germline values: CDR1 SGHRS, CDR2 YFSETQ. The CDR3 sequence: CASSLTGGFEKLFF. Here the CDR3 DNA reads TGTGCCAGCAGCTTGACAGGGGGCTTTGAAAAACTGTTTTTT.

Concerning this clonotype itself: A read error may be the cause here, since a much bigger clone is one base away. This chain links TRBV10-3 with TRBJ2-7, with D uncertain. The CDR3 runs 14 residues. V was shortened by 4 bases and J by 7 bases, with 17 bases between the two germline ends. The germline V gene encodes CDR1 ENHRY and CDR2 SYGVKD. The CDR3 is CAISAPSGYNEQYF. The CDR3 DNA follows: TGTGCCATCAGTGCCCCGTCCGGCTACAATGAGCAGTACTTC.

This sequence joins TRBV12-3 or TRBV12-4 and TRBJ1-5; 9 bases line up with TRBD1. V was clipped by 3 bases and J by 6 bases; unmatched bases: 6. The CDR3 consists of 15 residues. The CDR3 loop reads CASSLGTGKAQPQHF. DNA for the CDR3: TGTGCCAGCAGTTTGGGGACAGGGAAGGCTCAGCCCCAGCATTTT.

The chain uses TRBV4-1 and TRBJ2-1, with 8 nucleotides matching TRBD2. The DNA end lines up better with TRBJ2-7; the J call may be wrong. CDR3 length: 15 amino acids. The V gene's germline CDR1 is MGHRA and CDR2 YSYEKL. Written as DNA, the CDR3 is TGCGCCAGCAGCCAAGACGGGAGGGCCTACAATGAGCAGTACTTC. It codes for CASSQDGRAYNEQYF.

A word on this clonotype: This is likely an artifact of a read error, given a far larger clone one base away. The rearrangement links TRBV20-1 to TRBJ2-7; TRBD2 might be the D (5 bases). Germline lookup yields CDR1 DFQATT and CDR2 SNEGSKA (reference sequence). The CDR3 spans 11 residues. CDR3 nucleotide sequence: TGCGGTGCTAGCAGCTCCTACGAGCAGTACTTC. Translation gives CGASSSYEQYF.